One and the same sample provided the 14 T cell receptor beta chains below, sequenced in a study of cytomegalovirus exposure and HLA in healthy donors (dated by TCRdb to about 2017). Library creation used the immunoSEQ multiplex PCR assay. A mixture of 60 forward primers for TCR Vbeta segments and 13 reverse primers for TCR Jbeta segments was used in the multiplex PCR. TCRdb retrieved this table from immuneACCESS and kept in-frame rearrangements only. Not all clones are present; in checked studies, unresolved V genes account for under half, and no reason is known for the remainder. Within this sample are more than 200,000 clones, with 60% to 80% of them counted one time only. The ten largest clones add up to about 1.8% of the sample. Sequenced sample: PBMCs. The receptors were sampled from a man between 18 and 29 years old in good health and CMV-seronegative.

CDR3 nucleotides: TGTGCCAGCAGTCTACAAGGTACAGGACCGGGCAATCAGCCCCAGCATTTT. It yields the protein CASSLQGTGPGNQPQHF. The chain carries TRBV25-1 and TRBJ1-5; a possible D gene is TRBD1 (5 bases). The V gene lost 5 bases and the J gene lost 2 bases, with 19 bases spanning the gap. Per the germline V gene, CDR1 is MGHDK and CDR2 is SYGVNS. The CDR3 is 17 amino acids.

The rearrangement joins TRBV30 to TRBJ2-7, with 11 bases matching TRBD1. Germline values: CDR1 GTSNPN, CDR2 SVGIG (reference sequence). Trimming cost V 0 bases and J 7 bases; bases outside gene matches: 8. The CDR3 is made up of 15 amino acids. In nucleotides, the CDR3 is TGTGCCTGGAGTGTTTTGGACAGGGGGCCGGGGGAGCAGTACTTC. Residues: CAWSVLDRGPGEQYF.

V is TRBV9 and J is TRBJ2-7; 7 bases fit TRBD2. Germline V gene sequence: CDR1 SGDLS, CDR2 YYNGEE. The junction had 6 bases not matched to a gene; V was cut back by 2 bases and J by 4 bases. The CDR3 runs 14 residues. The CDR3 loop reads CASSVGGGRYEQYF. The CDR3 DNA reads as TGTGCCAGCAGCGTTGGGGGGGGGAGATACGAGCAGTACTTC.

V usage is TRBV9 and J usage is TRBJ1-4, with D perhaps TRBD1 (5 bases). V was shortened by 3 bases and J by 8 bases, with 17 bases between the two germline ends. Germline V gene data show CDR1 as SGDLS and CDR2 as YYNGEE. The CDR3 is made up of 15 amino acids. The CDR3 protein is CASSALRAGGEKLFF. CDR3 bases: TGTGCCAGCAGCGCCTTGAGGGCTGGGGGGGAAAAACTGTTTTTT.

V is TRBV12-5 and J is TRBJ2-5; 8 bases agree with TRBD1. Germline CDR1 reads LGHNT; CDR2 reads FRNRAP. V lost 2 bases and J lost 4; bases outside the gene matches: 9. The CDR3 has 16 amino acids. The CDR3 DNA reads TGTGCTAGTGGTTTGAGACCAGGGGGCGCGGGAGAGACCCAGTACTTC. Protein sequence: CASGLRPGGAGETQYF.

This clone came up once. This chain uses TRBV2 with TRBJ2-3, with 9 positions matching TRBD1. From germline, CDR1 is SNHLY and CDR2 FYNNEI. This CDR3 spans 19 amino acids. Trimming at V came to 8 bases and at J to 4 bases, leaving 22 bases not matched to a gene. The CDR3 DNA is TGTGCCAGCTCAATCATCCTACTTCCGGACAGGGGCAGGTCAGATACGCAGTATTTT. Protein sequence: CASSIILLPDRGRSDTQYF.

The chain links TRBV6-5 to TRBJ2-7; D not resolved. Looked up from germline, CDR1 is MNHEY and CDR2 is SVGAGI. This CDR3 spans 14 amino acids. V was pared by 0 bases and J by 3 bases, with 9 bases between. CDR3 in DNA: TGTGCCAGCAGTTACTCCGTCCCAGGCTACGAGCAGTACTTC. Translated, it gives CASSYSVPGYEQYF.

This chain connects TRBV9 to TRBJ2-7; 11 bases align to TRBD1. Germline-derived CDR1 and CDR2 are SGDLS and YYNGEE. J was trimmed by 6 bases and V by 3 bases; bases with no gene match: 5. CDR3 length equals 14 residues. The CDR3 loop is CASSGGQGGREQYF. CDR3 nucleotide sequence: TGTGCCAGCAGCGGGGGACAGGGGGGCCGCGAGCAGTACTTC.

This chain joins TRBV27 and TRBJ1-2, with 8 bases matching TRBD1. The CDR3 is 15 residues long. Germline-derived CDR1 and CDR2 are MNHEY and SMNVEV (reference sequence). Losses at the gene ends were 4 bases for V and 4 bases for J; bases not matched to a gene: 8. This CDR3 reads CASSSTGGSRYGYTF. CDR3 DNA sequence: TGTGCCAGCAGTTCCACAGGGGGAAGTCGCTATGGCTACACCTTC.

This clone was counted a single time. V is TRBV9 and J is TRBJ2-5; possibly TRBD2 for D (5 bases). The DNA end lines up better with TRBJ2-7; the J call may be wrong. The CDR3 is 14 residues long. CDR1 and CDR2 from the germline V gene are SGDLS and YYNGEE. The CDR3 DNA is TGTGCCAGCAGCGGGGCAGAGGGCCAGGACGAGCAGTACTTC. It yields the protein CASSGAEGQDEQYF.

J is TRBJ2-7 and V is TRBV5-1, with D possibly being TRBD2 (6 bases). Germline loops: CDR1 SGHRS, CDR2 YFSETQ. This CDR3 has 13 amino acids. V lost 2 bases and J 2 bases, leaving 8 bases between the germline ends. For the CDR3, the DNA is TGCGCCAGCAGCTTCGGGAGCCCCTACGAGCAGTACTTC. Protein product: CASSFGSPYEQYF.

This clone was seen just once. The J gene is TRBJ2-1, the V gene TRBV4-2; possibly TRBD2 for D (6 bases). Germline V gene sequence: CDR1 LGHNA, CDR2 YNFKEQ. The CDR3 spans 15 residues. V dropped 0 bases and J dropped 7 bases, with 13 bases sitting between them. The CDR3 DNA reads TGTGCCAGCAGCCAAGAAAGGAGGGGTTGGAATGAGCAGTTCTTC. As protein: CASSQERRGWNEQFF.

The chain combines TRBV2 with TRBJ1-1; 10 nucleotides match TRBD1. The length of the CDR3 is 16 residues. Germline V gives CDR1 SNHLY, CDR2 FYNNEI. V lost 4 bases, J lost 7 bases, and 12 bases stayed unmatched. CDR3 amino acids: CASSVGTRDRGREAFF. The CDR3 coding sequence is TGTGCCAGCAGTGTGGGGACCCGGGACAGGGGACGTGAAGCTTTCTTT. The entire variable domain, with the rest obtained from reference TRBV2 and TRBJ1-1, is as follows: EPEVTQTPSHQVTQMGQEVILRCVPISNHLYFYWYRQILGQKVEFLVSFYNNEISEKSEIFDDQFSVERPDGSNFTLKIRSTKLEDSAMYFCASSVGTRDRGREAFFGQGTRLTVV.

This clone has only a few counts. This chain joins TRBV5-1 and TRBJ1-1; 7 nucleotides match TRBD1. The CDR3 is made up of 14 amino acids. CDR1 and CDR2 (germline): SGHRS, YFSETQ. Unmatched junction bases numbered 7, after V lost 4 bases and J lost 4 bases. CDR3 DNA sequence: TGCGCCAGCAGCCAAGCCGGGACAGCCACTGAAGCTTTCTTT. Its translation is CASSQAGTATEAFF.